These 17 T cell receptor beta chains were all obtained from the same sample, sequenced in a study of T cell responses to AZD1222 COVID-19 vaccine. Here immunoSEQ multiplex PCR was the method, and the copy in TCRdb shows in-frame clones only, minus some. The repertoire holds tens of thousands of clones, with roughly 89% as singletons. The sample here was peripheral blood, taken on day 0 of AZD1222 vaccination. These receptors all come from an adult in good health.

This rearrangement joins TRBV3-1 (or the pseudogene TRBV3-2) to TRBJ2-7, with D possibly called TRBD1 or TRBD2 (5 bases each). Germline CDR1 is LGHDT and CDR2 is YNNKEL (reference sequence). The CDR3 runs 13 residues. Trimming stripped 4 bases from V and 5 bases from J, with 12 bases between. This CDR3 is CASSPLGTDEQYF. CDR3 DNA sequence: TGTGCCAGCAGCCCACTTGGGACGGACGAGCAGTACTTC.

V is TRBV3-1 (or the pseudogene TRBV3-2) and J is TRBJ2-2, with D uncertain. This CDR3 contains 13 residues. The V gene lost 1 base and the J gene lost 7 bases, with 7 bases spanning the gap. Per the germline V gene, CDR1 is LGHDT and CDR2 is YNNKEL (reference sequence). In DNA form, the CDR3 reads TGTGCCAGCAGCCAAGGGGGTGGCGGGGAGCTGTTTTTT. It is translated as CASSQGGGGELFF.

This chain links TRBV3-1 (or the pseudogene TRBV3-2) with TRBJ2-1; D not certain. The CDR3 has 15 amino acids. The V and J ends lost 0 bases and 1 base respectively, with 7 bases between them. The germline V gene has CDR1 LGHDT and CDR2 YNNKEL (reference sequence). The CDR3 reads CASSQDLNSYNEQFF. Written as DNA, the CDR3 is TGTGCCAGCAGCCAAGATCTTAATTCCTACAATGAGCAGTTCTTC.

CDR3 coding DNA: TGCAGCGTTGGTTTAAGGCGGGAAAACGTCGGGCAGTTCTTC. Its protein is CSVGLRRENVGQFF. The chain is built from TRBV29-1 and TRBJ2-1; D is possibly TRBD2 (6 bases). CDR3 length: 14 residues. Trimming removed 4 bases from V and 12 bases from J, with 22 bases in between. Germline V gene sequence: CDR1 SQVTM, CDR2 ANQGSEA.

The CDR3 spells CSAREPDTQYF. The DNA for the CDR3 is TGCAGTGCTAGAGAGCCGGATACGCAGTATTTT. V usage is TRBV20-1 and J usage is TRBJ2-3; D uncertain. CDR3 length: 11 amino acids. Between the trimmed V and J ends, which lost 0 bases and 6 bases, there was a span of 4 bases. The germline V gene encodes CDR1 DFQATT and CDR2 SNEGSKA (reference sequence).

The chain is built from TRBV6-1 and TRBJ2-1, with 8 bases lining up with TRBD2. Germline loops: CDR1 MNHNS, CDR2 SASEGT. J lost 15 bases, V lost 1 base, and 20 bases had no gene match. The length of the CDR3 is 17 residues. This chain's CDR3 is CASSEDWLANTGTRLFF. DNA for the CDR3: TGTGCCAGCAGTGAAGATTGGTTGGCAAACACCGGGACTAGACTGTTCTTC.

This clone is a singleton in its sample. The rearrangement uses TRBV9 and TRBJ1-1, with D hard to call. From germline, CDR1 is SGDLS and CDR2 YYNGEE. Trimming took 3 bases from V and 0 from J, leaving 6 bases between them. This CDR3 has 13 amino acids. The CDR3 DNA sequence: TGTGCCAGCAGCGAGACACTGAACACTGAAGCTTTCTTT. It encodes CASSETLNTEAFF.

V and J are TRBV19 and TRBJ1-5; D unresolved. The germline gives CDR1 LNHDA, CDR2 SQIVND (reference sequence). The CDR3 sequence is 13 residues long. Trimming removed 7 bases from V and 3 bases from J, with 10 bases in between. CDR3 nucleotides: TGTGCCAGTATGGAGGGTCCCAATCAGCCCCAGCATTTT. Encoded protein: CASMEGPNQPQHF.

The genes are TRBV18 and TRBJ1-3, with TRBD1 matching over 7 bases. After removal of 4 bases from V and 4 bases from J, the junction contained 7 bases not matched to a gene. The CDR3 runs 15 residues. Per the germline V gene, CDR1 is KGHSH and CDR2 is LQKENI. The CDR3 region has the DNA TGTGCCAGCTCACAACAGGGGTCCAGCGGAAACACCATATATTTT. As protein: CASSQQGSSGNTIYF.

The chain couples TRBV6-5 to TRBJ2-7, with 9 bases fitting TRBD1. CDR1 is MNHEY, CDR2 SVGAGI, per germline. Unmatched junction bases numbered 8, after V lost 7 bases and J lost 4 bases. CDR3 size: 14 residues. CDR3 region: CASIFTGGLYEQYF. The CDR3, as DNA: TGTGCCAGCATTTTCACAGGGGGCTTGTACGAGCAGTACTTC.

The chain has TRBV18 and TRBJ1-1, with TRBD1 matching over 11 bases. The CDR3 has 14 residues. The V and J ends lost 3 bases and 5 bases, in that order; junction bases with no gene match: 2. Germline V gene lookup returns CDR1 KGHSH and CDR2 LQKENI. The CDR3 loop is CASSPDRGRTEAFF. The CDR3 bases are TGTGCCAGCTCACCGGACAGGGGGCGGACTGAAGCTTTCTTT.

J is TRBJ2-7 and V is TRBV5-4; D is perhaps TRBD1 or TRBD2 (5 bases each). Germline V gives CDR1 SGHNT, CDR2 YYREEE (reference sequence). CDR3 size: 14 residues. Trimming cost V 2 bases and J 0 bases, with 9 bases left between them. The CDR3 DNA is TGTGCCAGCAGCTTAGGGACCTACTCCTACGAGCAGTACTTC. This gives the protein CASSLGTYSYEQYF.

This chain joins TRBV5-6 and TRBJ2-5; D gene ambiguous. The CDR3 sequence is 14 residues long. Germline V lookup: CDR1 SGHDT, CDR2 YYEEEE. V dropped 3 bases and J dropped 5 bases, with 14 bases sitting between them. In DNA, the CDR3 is TGTGCCAGCAGCTCTGGACCATACGGGGAGACCCAGTACTTC. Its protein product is CASSSGPYGETQYF.

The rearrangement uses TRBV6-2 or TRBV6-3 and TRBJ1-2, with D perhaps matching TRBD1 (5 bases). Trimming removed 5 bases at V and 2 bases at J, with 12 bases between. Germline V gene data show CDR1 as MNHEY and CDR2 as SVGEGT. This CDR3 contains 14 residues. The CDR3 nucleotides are TGTGCCAGCAGTCAAGGGCGGGGGAACTATGGCTACACCTTC. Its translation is CASSQGRGNYGYTF.

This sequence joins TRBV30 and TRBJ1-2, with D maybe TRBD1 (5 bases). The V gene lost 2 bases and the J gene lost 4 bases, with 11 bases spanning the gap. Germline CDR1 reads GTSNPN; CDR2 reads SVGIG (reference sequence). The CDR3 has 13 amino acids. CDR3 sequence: CAWSKGIGYGYTF. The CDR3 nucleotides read TGTGCCTGGAGTAAGGGGATCGGCTATGGCTACACCTTC.

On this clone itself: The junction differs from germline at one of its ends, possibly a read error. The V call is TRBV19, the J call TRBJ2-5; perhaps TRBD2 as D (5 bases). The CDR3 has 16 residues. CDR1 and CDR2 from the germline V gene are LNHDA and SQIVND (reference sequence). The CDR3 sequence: CASSMGEGSLQQTQYF. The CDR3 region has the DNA TGTGCCAGTAGTATGGGAGAAGGGAGCCTCCAACAGACCCAGTACTTC.

In DNA, the CDR3 is TGCGCCAGCAGTGACCTAAGGACAGGGACGAACACTGAAGCTTTCTTT. Residues: CASSDLRTGTNTEAFF. The genes are TRBV10-2 and TRBJ1-1; 8 bases fit TRBD1. Looked up from germline, CDR1 is WSHSY and CDR2 is SAAADI. Trimming at V came to 3 bases and at J to 1 base, leaving 7 bases not matched to a gene. This CDR3 has 16 amino acids.